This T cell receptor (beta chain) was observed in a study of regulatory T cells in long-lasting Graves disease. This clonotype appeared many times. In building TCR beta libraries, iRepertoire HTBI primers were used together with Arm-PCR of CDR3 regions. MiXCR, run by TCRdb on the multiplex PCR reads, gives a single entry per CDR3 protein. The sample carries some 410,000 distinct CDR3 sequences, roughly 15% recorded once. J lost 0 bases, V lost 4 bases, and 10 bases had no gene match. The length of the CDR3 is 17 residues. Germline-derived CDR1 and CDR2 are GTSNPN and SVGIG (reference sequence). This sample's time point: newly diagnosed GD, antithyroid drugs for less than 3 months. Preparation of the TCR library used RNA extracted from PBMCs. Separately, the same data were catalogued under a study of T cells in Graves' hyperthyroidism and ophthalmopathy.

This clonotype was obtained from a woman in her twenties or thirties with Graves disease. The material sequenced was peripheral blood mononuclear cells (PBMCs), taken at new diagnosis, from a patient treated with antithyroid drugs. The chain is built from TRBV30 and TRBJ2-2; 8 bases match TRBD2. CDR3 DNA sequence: TGTGCCTGGAACCCGGGAGGGCGGCCCCCGAACACCGGGGAGCTGTTTTTT. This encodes CAWNPGGRPPNTGELFF.